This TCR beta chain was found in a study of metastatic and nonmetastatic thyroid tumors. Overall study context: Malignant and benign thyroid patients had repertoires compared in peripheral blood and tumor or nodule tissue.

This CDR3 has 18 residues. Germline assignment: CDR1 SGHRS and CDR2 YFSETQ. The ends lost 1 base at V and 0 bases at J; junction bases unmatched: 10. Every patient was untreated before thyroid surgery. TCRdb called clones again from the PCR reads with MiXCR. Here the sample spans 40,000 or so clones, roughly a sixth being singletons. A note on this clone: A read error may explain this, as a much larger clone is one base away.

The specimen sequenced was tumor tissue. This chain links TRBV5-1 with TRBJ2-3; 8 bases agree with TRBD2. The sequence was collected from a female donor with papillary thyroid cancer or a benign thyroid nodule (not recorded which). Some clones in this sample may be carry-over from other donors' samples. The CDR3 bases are TGCGCCAGCAGCTTGACACTAGCGGTATATTCTAGCACAGATACGCAGTATTTT. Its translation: CASSLTLAVYSSTDTQYF.